A selection of T cell receptor beta chains follows, all from one sample in a study of Ad26.COV2.S vaccination and SARS-CoV-2 variants. Clones were sequenced by immunoSEQ multiplex PCR, and TCRdb holds only the in-frame ones, with some missing. Of about 500,000 clones in the sample, 89% were seen once. The specimen comprised peripheral blood, sampled in a trial of Ad26.COV2.S vaccine versus placebo. Source of these receptors: a person between 18 and 65 years old who received the Ad26.COV2.S COVID-19 vaccine or a placebo. The conserved cysteine and the conserved F or W are not part of the CDR3 here. The order of the fields is V gene, CDR3 length, CDR3 protein.

TRBV6-5	14	ASSYRGSLLSNEQF
TRBV9	15	ASSVVGLAGVTDTQY
TRBV10-3	12	AISGGTGTGPQH
TRBV12-3/TRBV12-4	11	ASSFGSQETQY
TRBV9	14	ASSVEPYGSNYGYT
TRBV18	14	ASSPLMGRRTGELF
TRBV18	14	ASSPPYRTGNNEQF
TRBV5-1	12	ASSLGLPTGELF
TRBV7-9	12	ASSLDLGAYEQY
TRBV2	10	ASAGTAYEQY
TRBV6-2/TRBV6-3	12	ASSSGDRNQPQH
TRBV6-2/TRBV6-3	9	ASSRFYEQY
TRBV7-6	13	ASSPLSQGTTEAF
TRBV11-2	13	ASSLDRGLGNEQF
TRBV7-9	14	ASSSKLGQAFYEQY
TRBV6-5	13	ASTGGGQRQETQY
TRBV6-5	12	ASSYSRGNQPQH